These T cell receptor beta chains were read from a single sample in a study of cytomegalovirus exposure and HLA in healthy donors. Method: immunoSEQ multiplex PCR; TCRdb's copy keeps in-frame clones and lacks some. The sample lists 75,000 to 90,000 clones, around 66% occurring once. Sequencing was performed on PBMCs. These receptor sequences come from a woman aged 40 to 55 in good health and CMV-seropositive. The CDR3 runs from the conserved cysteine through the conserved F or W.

CDR3aa: CASSISGTSNEKLFF
v_gene: TRBV19
j_gene: TRBJ1-4

CDR3aa: CASSQGASGRARGLTDTQYF
v_gene: TRBV4-3
j_gene: TRBJ2-3

CDR3aa: CASSSTGMNTEAFF
v_gene: TRBV6-6
j_gene: TRBJ1-1

CDR3aa: CASSGSTGGRDEQYF
v_gene: TRBV9
j_gene: TRBJ2-7

CDR3aa: CATSRGVRGNRPYEQYF
v_gene: TRBV15
j_gene: TRBJ2-7

CDR3aa: CASSRTSGADLYEQYF
v_gene: TRBV28
j_gene: TRBJ2-7

CDR3aa: CASGDSGSIYEQYF
v_gene: TRBV7-9
j_gene: TRBJ2-7

CDR3aa: CASSFTGTGSNQPQHF
v_gene: TRBV27
j_gene: TRBJ1-5

CDR3aa: CASSRGTANQPQHF
v_gene: TRBV7-8
j_gene: TRBJ1-5

CDR3aa: CASSPSGQGNQPQHF
v_gene: TRBV7-2
j_gene: TRBJ1-5

CDR3aa: CASRKDRGAGELFF
v_gene: TRBV6-4
j_gene: TRBJ2-2

CDR3aa: CASSPRAGGTDTQYF
v_gene: TRBV18
j_gene: TRBJ2-3

CDR3aa: CASSVAPLAAYNEQFF
v_gene: TRBV9
j_gene: TRBJ2-1

CDR3aa: CASGVGAGSTDTQYF
v_gene: TRBV7-6
j_gene: TRBJ2-3

CDR3aa: CASSVYYNTGELFF
v_gene: TRBV9
j_gene: TRBJ2-2

CDR3aa: CASSHLGQNYGYTF
v_gene: TRBV6-6
j_gene: TRBJ1-2

CDR3aa: CASSVGALGSGNTIYF
v_gene: TRBV9
j_gene: TRBJ1-3

CDR3aa: CSVSGATITDTQYF
v_gene: TRBV29-1
j_gene: TRBJ2-3

CDR3aa: CASRPSPGQGSYNEQFF
v_gene: TRBV11-2
j_gene: TRBJ2-1